This TCR beta chain comes out of a study of response to subunit inactivated influenza vaccine. This clonotype appeared many times. Antigen: not known. TCRdb itself ran the RT-PCR reads through MiXCR, one entry per CDR3 protein. The sample contains around 570,000 distinct CDR3 sequences, 11% of which appear only once. General observations from the study: New T cells are recruited in small numbers by each seasonal influenza vaccination, according to the authors' suggestion.

Per the germline V gene, CDR1 is PRHDT and CDR2 is FYEKMQ (reference sequence). V dropped 4 bases and J dropped 4; count of bases not matched to a gene: 10. CDR3 size: 18 residues. These data are also associated with another study on T cells expressing NK-cell markers. As reported in that work: The TCR beta cDNA came from 5'RACE template switching with UMIs. Sorting was restricted to alpha-beta TCR T cells by an anti-gamma-delta TCR antibody in several experiments. Of the CD8+ T cells in about 6 donors, about 1.0-7.0% belonged to dominant NKG2C+ clonotypes. Among several donors, these clonotypes also ranked first in the CD3+CD56-NKG2C+ fraction.

This clonotype was sampled from a man in his fifties or sixties who received an inactivated influenza vaccine. The gene calls are TRBV13 and TRBJ2-7, with 16 bases aligning to TRBD2. The starting material was PBMCs from blood, obtained on the day of vaccination. The CDR3 spells CASSSKGLAGGPIYEQYF. DNA of the CDR3: TGTGCCAGCAGCTCGAAGGGACTAGCGGGAGGGCCGATTTACGAGCAGTACTTC.